The table lists the clone carrying this T cell receptor beta chain with a few counts. This specimen belongs to a study of blood T cell repertoires in COVID-19. Study-wide background: Spain, Italy and the United States supplied samples that represented acute and convalescent COVID-19. The analysed material was cDNA or gDNA that came from T cells, B-cell-depleted T cells, or PBMCs.

The assay was immunoSEQ multiplex PCR, and TCRdb's table has in-frame clones only and misses some. The sample lists some 110,000 clones, 60% to 80% occurring once. The V gene's germline CDR1 is LGHNA and CDR2 YNFKEQ. V lost 0 bases to trimming and J lost 4 bases; unmatched junction nucleotides: 4. CDR3 length: 16 amino acids. During active infection, Seattle patients enrolled and were then monitored through disease. V usage is TRBV4-2 and J usage is TRBJ2-2, with 8 bases fitting TRBD1. The TCR was taken from a man older than 75 with COVID-19, enrolled during active disease. Sequenced input: peripheral blood. CDR3 amino acids: CASSQEVGQVTGELFF. CDR3 in DNA: TGTGCCAGCAGCCAAGAAGTGGGACAGGTCACCGGGGAGCTGTTTTTT.